These 8 T cell receptor beta chains came from one sample sequenced in a study of T cells in Graves' hyperthyroidism and ophthalmopathy. Amplification of TCR beta CDR3 regions used RNA as the template. HTBI primers drove first-round RT-PCR of the TCR CDR3. TCRdb analysed the multiplex PCR reads with MiXCR anew, one entry per CDR3 protein. The data hold 640,000 or so distinct CDR3 sequences, with 13% to 15% observed a single time. The material sequenced was blood. The origin of the receptors is a woman younger than 30 with Graves' ophthalmopathy.

Remarks on this clonotype: One end of the junction is discordant with germline, which a read error may explain. This chain links TRBV12-3 or TRBV12-4 with TRBJ1-3; D is ambiguous. The CDR3 contains 16 residues. The CDR3 loop reads CAGSLAVSQTGNTIYF. CDR3 bases: TGTGCCGGCAGTTTAGCGGTATCCCAGACTGGAAACACCATATATTTT.

This clonotype appeared many times. J is TRBJ2-7 and V is TRBV7-2; D is unresolved. The length of the CDR3 is 12 residues. Trimming took off 8 bases at V and 2 bases at J, with 10 bases between the two ends. Germline V gene data show CDR1 as SGHTA and CDR2 as FQGNSA. In nucleotides, the CDR3 is TGTGCCAGCGGTCAAGGCACCTACGAGCAGTACTTC. This translates into CASGQGTYEQYF.

In its sample, this clonotype was seen many times. This chain uses TRBV6-1 with TRBJ1-5; D may be TRBD1 (5 bases). The V gene lost 5 bases and the J gene lost 2 bases, with 10 bases spanning the gap. The CDR3 has 14 residues. CDR1 is MNHNS, CDR2 SASEGT, per germline. The CDR3 DNA is TGTGCCAGCAGTTACGGGGGTGGCAATCAGCCCCAGCATTTT. The encoded protein is CASSYGGGNQPQHF.

This clonotype came up many times. This rearrangement joins TRBV7-3 to TRBJ2-1; 13 nucleotides line up with TRBD2. The CDR3 is 18 residues long. Trimming cost V 6 bases and J 1 base; bases outside gene matches: 9. Per the germline V gene, CDR1 is SGHTA and CDR2 is FQGTGA. CDR3 coding DNA: TGTGCCAGCAGTTCCCTCGGGACTAGCGGGAAATCCTACAATGAGCAGTTCTTC. Translation: CASSSLGTSGKSYNEQFF.

This clonotype was detected many times. The chain has TRBV11-3 and TRBJ2-1, with 9 bases that match TRBD2. J gave up 1 base and V 4 bases, and 8 bases lay outside the gene matches. CDR1 is SGHNT and CDR2 is YENEEA in the germline V gene. This CDR3 has 17 residues. This CDR3 is CASSSRSSGISYNEQFF. The DNA of the CDR3 is TGTGCCAGCAGCTCCCGGTCTAGCGGGATATCCTACAATGAGCAGTTCTTC. Variable domain in full (rest from reference TRBV11-3 and TRBJ2-1): EAGVVQSPRYKIIEKKQPVAFWCNPISGHNTLYWYLQNLGQGPELLIRYENEEAVDDSQLPKDRFSAERLKGVDSTLKIQPAELGDSAVYLCASSSRSSGISYNEQFFGPGTRLTVL.

This clonotype appeared a few times. The chain employs TRBV4-2 and TRBJ2-1; D is unresolved. From germline, CDR1 is LGHNA and CDR2 YNFKEQ. V lost 3 bases, J lost 7 bases, and 13 bases lay in between. The CDR3 covers 14 residues. In DNA form, the CDR3 reads TGTGCCAGCAGCCAGCGTTCGGTAGGAAATGAGCAGTTCTTC. This sequence encodes CASSQRSVGNEQFF.

In its sample, this clonotype was seen many times. V and J are TRBV28 and TRBJ2-1; the D gene is possibly TRBD2 (5 bases). Germline V gene sequence: CDR1 MDHEN, CDR2 SYDVKM. The CDR3 covers 17 residues. V lost 3 bases and J 0 bases, leaving 15 bases between the germline ends. The CDR3 nucleotides read TGTGCCAGCAGTTTTCTCGCGGGCGCCAGCTCCTACAATGAGCAGTTCTTC. Its translation: CASSFLAGASSYNEQFF.

This clonotype was counted many times. This chain uses TRBV12-3 or TRBV12-4 with TRBJ2-1; D is ambiguous. The CDR3 length is 17 residues. Trimming removed 5 bases from V and 3 bases from J, with 20 bases in between. CDR3 loop: CASSPPRSLTYYNEQFF. For the CDR3, the DNA is TGTGCCAGCAGTCCTCCTCGTAGCCTAACCTACTACAATGAGCAGTTCTTC.